This T cell receptor beta chain was retrieved from a study of response to subunit inactivated influenza vaccine. Study findings and constraints: A suggestion made by the authors is that each seasonal influenza vaccination recruits few new T cells.

V was cut by 3 bases and J by 7 bases, with 18 bases left in between. CDR1 is SQVTM and CDR2 is ANQGSEA in the germline V gene. This CDR3 has 14 amino acids. TCRdb reprocessed the RT-PCR reads via MiXCR and lists one record per CDR3 protein. The sample holds about 700,000 distinct CDR3 sequences; more than 11% are singletons and the top ten take roughly 6.4%. This clonotype appeared a few times. No antigen is known for it. The TCR comes from a man over 45 who received an inactivated influenza vaccine. The V call is TRBV29-1, the J call TRBJ1-2; D is perhaps TRBD1 (6 bases). This sample comprised PBMCs from blood, obtained roughly 15 days before vaccination. The CDR3 nucleotides read TGCAGCGTTGATCCCTTAAACAGGGATGGTGGCTACACCTTC. Its translation is CSVDPLNRDGGYTF.